This entry concerns a single TCR beta chain. This clone occurred once. The specificity of this receptor is unknown. No much larger clone is present one base from it, and per-base qualities are unavailable. TCRbeta CDR3 regions were amplified from genomic DNA using the immunoSEQ Assay, a bias-controlled multiplex PCR. For the original study's pipeline: Nucleated cell counts per sample were estimated from amplification of reference gene primers within the assay. Sequence reads were collapsed and filtered to measure the absolute abundance of every unique TCRbeta CDR3 rearrangement. For each sample, productive Simpson clonality was calculated as the square root of Simpson's diversity index across productive rearrangements. Here the immuneACCESS table is served through TCRdb, limited to in-frame sequences with V and J called. Missing clones are a known gap in these copies; in checked studies unresolved V genes cover under half, and the rest lacks a known reason. For V, J and clone size, that table is used; D and trimming come from the DNA. Present in this sample are a few hundred thousand clones, about nine tenths of which were seen just once. Of the sample, 5.5% to 7% falls within the top ten clones.

The CDR1 and CDR2 encoded by the germline V gene (reference sequence) are MNHEY and SMNVEV. The CDR3 numbers 15 residues from cysteine through phenylalanine. Only the CDR3 DNA is retained, 45 bases long and in frame from the first base. Compared with germline, V lacks 5 bases and J lacks 3 bases; bases without a gene match: 6. This record comes from a study of blood T cell repertoires in COVID-19 (dated by TCRdb to 2018 to 2020). In terms of the full investigation: Collaborator samples came from the United States, Italy and Spain and covered acute and convalescent phases of COVID-19. The material from the prospective study consisted of cDNA or gDNA derived from T cells, B-cell-depleted T cells, or PBMCs. The dataset comprised deeply sampled blood TCRbeta repertoires from subjects exposed to, actively infected with, or recovered from COVID-19. The repertoires were released in a freely available public database meant as a resource for research on the immune response to SARS-CoV-2. The samples were drawn from the first 160 participants of the ongoing ImmuneRACE study and from 1,200 or so subjects provided by 6 global collaborators. Nearly every sample came with metadata listing a de-identified subject ID, COVID-19 status, age in years and sex. Where HLA class I and class II types were available, the types were taken from metadata supplied by the sample provider, not from assay-based typing. The investigation overall reported the following: How much clinical and demographic metadata was included differed by source and by participant, and the metadata was provided uncurated.

Another Seattle source contributed samples from volunteer blood donors who had recovered from COVID-19. Collaborating institutions collected whole blood in K2EDTA tubes following their own protocols. Collaborator samples were shipped for TCRbeta analysis as frozen whole blood, isolated PBMCs, or DNA extracted from either sample type. The sequenced sample consisted of peripheral blood. The chain is made from TRBV27 and TRBJ2-5; 10 central bases correspond to TRBD1. This TCR was sampled from a young woman who had recovered from COVID-19. The bases read TGTGCCAGCAGTGCCGGACAGGGGGGAAAAGAGACCCAGTACTTC. Its coded protein is CASSAGQGGKETQYF.